Listed here is a single TCR beta chain. Every donor contributed roughly 10 milliliters of peripheral blood by blood draw. CDR1 SGHTA and CDR2 FQGNSA come from the germline V gene. The CDR3 length is 16 residues. V was cut by 5 bases and J by 2 bases, with 19 bases left in between. This entry is derived from a study of blood T cells in healthy people across ages. The second PCR ran about 7 to 12 cycles with a sample-barcoded 5' primer and J-beta primers. Carrying 12 random nucleotides, a template-switch adaptor labeled each individual cDNA molecule. TCRdb re-called the 5' RACE reads with MiXCR, one entry per CDR3 protein. The table includes 1.2 million to 1.5 million distinct CDR3 sequences, roughly 40% detected once.

Sequences were obtained from blood. The chain carries TRBV7-2 and TRBJ2-7; D is perhaps TRBD2 (6 bases). The TCR sequence derives from a young woman in good health. In DNA, the CDR3 is TGTGCCAGCAGCCCAAACGGAGAGGGAGGACCCTACGAGCAGTACTTC. It codes for CASSPNGEGGPYEQYF.